This T cell receptor (beta chain) stems from a study of blood T cell repertoires in COVID-19. TCRdb's table, derived via immunoSEQ multiplex PCR, lists solely in-frame clones and lacks some. The table lists more than 200,000 clones, approximately 85% of them singletons. V lost 0 bases and J lost 11; bases outside the gene matches: 10. This CDR3 contains 15 residues. CDR1 and CDR2 from the germline V gene are SGHAT and FQNNGV. The receptor comes from a human donor in a cohort sampled during active COVID-19. The sample was peripheral blood. This rearrangement joins TRBV11-2 to TRBJ2-5; 9 bases are a match to TRBD2. Here the CDR3 DNA reads TGTGCCAGCAGCTTAGATTATGCGGGGGGGACTATTCAGTACTTC. Amino acid sequence: CASSLDYAGGTIQYF.